This T cell receptor beta chain was sequenced for a study of cytomegalovirus exposure and HLA in healthy donors (dated 2017 in TCRdb). In terms of the full investigation: An earlier analysis of approximately 600 of the donors reported about 290 Gb of sequence data and some 120 million unique TCR beta sequences from 190 million or so T cells. Roughly 320 gigabases of sequencing data and 70 million to 100 million unique TCR sequences made up an early release that covered under 750 HLA-typed donors. To decide whether each TCR beta V gene segment behaved as functional or pseudogenic, an earlier analysis of approximately 620 of the donors relied on high-throughput TCR beta sequencing. Typing coverage differed by locus: A, B, C, DRB1 and DQB1 were typed in roughly 620-630 donors, DQA1 in about 550, DPA1 in around 610, and DPB1 in 400 to 490. On average, 235,054 unique TCR beta nucleotide sequences were sequenced per donor among a few hundred genotyped donors of the cohort, with 15% to 20% of those sequences being non-productive. Rather than using new phenotypic data, the later analysis identified candidate immune exposures from TCR beta sequences and from how often those sequences occurred across donors. Class I and class II HLA loci were covered by the typing at four-digit resolution. Alongside the repertoire data, information on donor age, sex, ethnicity and CMV serostatus was compiled. A later analysis re-examined previously published TCR beta repertoires from over 500 donors and added high-resolution HLA genotyping to investigate patterns of TCR occurrence. Using immunosequencing, the study profiled T cell repertoires from 666 subjects and related those repertoires to cytomegalovirus serostatus. A later genetic analysis used genome-wide SNP genotypes for about 60% of the roughly 700 donors, treating that subset as a discovery cohort. All discovery cohort repertoires had been generated on a single sequencing platform. The aim of the study was to test whether cataloging public T cell receptors could identify signatures of past pathogen exposure. In addition to the first cohort of around 670 subjects, a separate validation cohort of approximately 130 different subjects was used. Of the 350 to 450 genotyped donors, 65% to 90% fell in the genetic ancestry cluster associated with self-reported Caucasian donors. About 5 DR-DQ haplotypes were handled as single units for association and clustering, since linkage in the cohort was strong. To predict cytomegalovirus infection status, the study brought together high-throughput TCR immunosequencing, statistical association of individual TCRs with disease status, and machine learning.

The library was generated by the immunoSEQ multiplex PCR assay. The multiplex PCR relied on a mix of 60 forward primers for TCR Vbeta segments and 13 reverse primers for TCR Jbeta segments. The CDR3 region of rearranged TCR beta genes was amplified from genomic DNA by a multiplex PCR assay. On the Illumina HiSeq System, the amplified TCR beta libraries were sequenced as 87-base-pair reads. Regarding the original processing steps: A later analysis tallied 75 million to 95 million unique TCR beta chains across the 550 to 850 repertoires, and approximately 12 million of those chains were shared by two or more donors. A nearest-neighbor algorithm error-corrected the raw reads and collapsed the reads into unique sequences, merging closely related sequences to remove PCR and sequencing errors. V, D and J gene segments were assigned by aligning CDR3 sequences to IMGT reference sequences. Each retained sequence needed at least a six-nucleotide match to both a V gene segment and a J gene segment. A rearrangement counted as productive if the CDR3 had no stop codons and remained in frame with V and J, and every other rearrangement counted as non-productive. Following IMGT convention, CDR3 was defined as the stretch from the second conserved V-encoded cysteine up to the conserved J-encoded phenylalanine. The earlier analysis of about 610 of the donors excluded sequences that lacked an unambiguous match to a single V gene segment. An earlier analysis of 450 to 650 of the donors called V segments functional above 56.7% productive rearrangements and segregating when the between-donor standard deviation exceeded 5%. A statistical classification framework was built for diagnosing cytomegalovirus status from the catalog of TCR beta chain sequences. In a later analysis, TCR nucleotide sequences were compared against IMGT/GENE-DB human TR gene sequences so that V and J genes could be assigned. In a later analysis, CDR3 sequences and most-parsimonious VDJ recombination scenarios were assigned using the TCRdist pipeline. A later analysis defined each TCR beta chain by its CDR3 amino acid sequence plus V-gene family, and excluded reads lacking a unique V-gene family. A later analysis removed 592 highly shared, low-generation-probability nucleotide sequences to deal with suspected cross-contamination and a sequencing artifact. For each public chain, a later analysis derived a clonal expansion index from normalized ranks of inferred template counts within each repertoire. In a later analysis, generation probabilities were computed with a VDJ recombination model fitted to out-of-frame rearrangements, and the resulting probabilities were checked against IGoR. In a later analysis, TCR-TCR, TCR-HLA and TCR-CMV co-occurrence was scored with hypergeometric tests, and a repertoire-size bias correction was applied to TCR pairs. To estimate false discovery rates, a later analysis permuted the HLA or CMV assignments 20 times. In a later analysis, co-occurring TCRs were grouped using DBSCAN, with TCRdist sequence similarity added in when clustering inside HLA-allele-positive subsets. Repertoires with fewer than 30,000 or more than 120,000 public chains, plus five repertoires with anomalous nucleotide sharing, were excluded from co-occurrence clustering. Entries here come from immuneACCESS through TCRdb and include only in-frame sequences with V and J called. Some clones fail to appear in such tables; in the studies checked, an unresolved V gene covers under half of the shortfall, and the cause of the remainder is unknown. Clone size and the V and J calls come from that table; the DNA yielded D and trimming. For this sample there are some 190,000 clones; 75% to 85% appear just once. The ten largest clonotypes hold approximately 1.5% of the sample.

The cohort consisted of approximately 690 healthy bone marrow donors. Cohort members were all nominally healthy when sampled, although unrecorded immune exposures were likely present. The donor was CMV seronegative and was included in the group of under 450 seronegative cohort members. Every donor gave a peripheral blood sample, and the peripheral blood mononuclear cells from that sample were used for TCR beta sequencing. The Qiagen DNeasy Blood Extraction Kit was used to extract genomic DNA from the blood cell samples. The germline V gene gives CDR1 as MNHNS and CDR2 as SASEGT. The CDR3 has 14 amino acids, counting the end cysteine and phenylalanine. Just the 42-base CDR3 DNA is kept, in frame starting at base 1. V and J are truncated by 6 bases and 1 base respectively, leaving an intervening sequence of 13 bases. The full study reports these points: According to a later analysis, parvovirus B19, influenza, CMV and Epstein-Barr virus appeared linked to several top co-occurrence clusters. Roughly uniform sequencing depth across donors was assumed in presence/absence analyses, although this assumption may not hold. The sequencing pipeline was judged likely to have produced a cluster of highly shared sequence variants as a technical artifact. The classifier was reported to diagnose cytomegalovirus status with high specificity and sensitivity in both the original cohort and the validation cohort. Because HLA typing was unavailable for some donors at each locus, only the typed subset was used in association tests. For the cohort, immune exposure information was limited to CMV serostatus. Assigning TCR associations to individual alleles was difficult when HLA alleles, especially DR and DQ, strongly co-occurred. Broadly in line with IMGT annotations, most TCR beta V segments showed up in productive rearrangements about 87% or about 30% of the time in an earlier analysis of 587 of the donors. Compared with the roughly 600-donor mean, donors in an Asian-associated ancestry cluster had fewer N-insertions in productive TCRs, according to a later genetic analysis. Most CMV-associated TCR beta chains appeared to be HLA-restricted in a later analysis, and the HLA associations seemed to be driven largely by CMV exposure. V-gene and J-gene trimming of TCR beta chains was associated with a missense DCLRE1C variant in a later genetic analysis, and the association was replicated in an independent cohort. Some IMGT-functional V segments, including TRBV6-2 and TRBV6-3, could not be distinguished by the 87-base-pair reads and were therefore excluded. In vitro tests confirmed that a few of the cytomegalovirus-associated TCR beta chains recognize cytomegalovirus antigens. Because counts were too low, more than 15 rarely observed V segments, including chromosome 9 orphons, were left out of the earlier analysis of a few hundred of the donors. Across donors, most TCR sequences were observed very rarely, whereas some public TCRs were present in many individuals. A further reported finding was that TCR beta sequences accurately predicted the HLA-A and HLA-B alleles for most subjects in the first cohort. A later analysis associated approximately 17,000 TCR beta sequences with specific HLA alleles at a false discovery rate of 0.05. It was suggested by the authors that the approach could potentially be generalized to other disease states and immunological phenotypes. Correlated functional status among segregating V segments might be attributable to linkage disequilibrium, but an unknown experimental factor could not be ruled out. A later analysis found that HLA-associated TCR beta chains were more clonally expanded and had lower generation probabilities than equally common non-associated chains. The study listed 164 TCR beta chains as associated with cytomegalovirus. The cohort was sequenced for TCR beta chains only, and without alpha or paired-chain data the features that could be detected were limited. In a later analysis, TCR association rates were found to vary across HLA loci, with the most associated TCRs seen for DRB1 alleles and the fewest for HLA-C alleles.

As concerns this clone: Its binding antigen is unknown. Qualities for individual bases were not recorded, and no much larger clone is one base off.

Sequenced material: PBMCs. The chain couples TRBV6-1 to TRBJ2-7; a tentative D call is TRBD1 (6 bases match). The receptor's source is a man younger than 30 in good health and CMV-seronegative. The CDR3 loop reads CASRTSQGSYEQYF. The nucleotides are TGTGCCAGCAGGACATCCCAGGGGTCCTACGAGCAGTACTTC.